This TCR beta chain was recovered during a study of CXCR3-negative and CXCR3-positive naive CD8 T cells. CDR3 length: 13 residues. Germline V gene lookup returns CDR1 SGHTA and CDR2 FQGTGA. Through 5' RACE with UMI labels, the TRB cDNA libraries were prepared. From its re-call of the 5' RACE reads, TCRdb lists each CDR3 protein once, without DNA. This repertoire includes about 58,000 distinct CDR3 sequences. Sequenced material: naive CXCR3- CD8+ T cells from blood. The sample's subset: CD45RO-CCR7+CD27+CD95- naive CD8+ T cells lacking CXCR3 (TNR3-). The rearrangement links TRBV7-3 to TRBJ2-7. The sequence was obtained from a human donor in good health. Some clones in this sample may be carry-over from other donors' samples. The CDR3 sequence: CASVVRGSYEQYF.